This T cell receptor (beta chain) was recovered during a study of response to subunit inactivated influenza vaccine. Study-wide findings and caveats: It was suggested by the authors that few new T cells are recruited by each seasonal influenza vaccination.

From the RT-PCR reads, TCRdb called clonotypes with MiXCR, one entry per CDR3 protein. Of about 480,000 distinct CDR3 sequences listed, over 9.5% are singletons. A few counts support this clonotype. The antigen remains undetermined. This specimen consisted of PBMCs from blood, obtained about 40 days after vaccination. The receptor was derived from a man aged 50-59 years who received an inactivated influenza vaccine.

CDR3 region: CASSVDLGQGARTSTEAFF. Written as DNA, the CDR3 is TGTGCCAGCAGCGTAGATTTGGGACAGGGGGCGAGGACTTCTACTGAAGCTTTCTTT. The rearrangement uses TRBV9 and TRBJ1-1, with TRBD1 matching over 12 bases. Germline values: CDR1 SGDLS, CDR2 YYNGEE. With 0 bases clipped from V and 5 bases from J, the junction kept 14 bases outside the gene matches. This CDR3 is 19 amino acids long.